Shown below are 18 T cell receptor beta chains from a single sample sequenced in a study of T-cell reconstitution after alpha-beta-depleted transplantation in children. Preparation of the TCRbeta library used unique molecular identifiers. A single record per CDR3 protein comes from TCRdb applying MiXCR to the PCR reads. In the table there are about 610,000 distinct CDR3 sequences, about 10% of which are singletons. Sequences were derived from PBMCs from the stem cell graft donor, sampled from the stem cell graft. The receptors shown here come from a human donor who donated a stem cell graft to a child with acute myeloid leukemia.

This clonotype was seen only a few times. The chain couples TRBV20-1 to TRBJ2-1; 7 bases match TRBD2. The V gene's germline CDR1 is DFQATT and CDR2 SNEGSKA (reference sequence). The CDR3 is made up of 14 amino acids. V was clipped by 7 bases and J by 9 bases; unmatched bases: 15. CDR3 protein: CSVIAGRAWSEQFF. The CDR3 DNA reads TGCAGTGTAATAGCGGGCAGGGCGTGGAGTGAGCAGTTCTTC.

This chain joins TRBV7-2 and TRBJ2-7; TRBD2 matches at 11 bases. The CDR3 is 14 amino acids. The J segment lost 7 bases and the V segment lost 3 bases, leaving 5 bases of the junction unmatched. Germline V gene sequence: CDR1 SGHTA, CDR2 FQGNSA. The CDR3 protein is CASSLTSGNDEQYF. The CDR3 nucleotides are TGTGCCAGCAGCTTGACTAGCGGGAACGATGAGCAGTACTTC.

This clonotype has more than one count but fewer than ten. J is TRBJ1-2 and V is TRBV29-1; 8 nucleotides align to TRBD1. The germline gives CDR1 SQVTM, CDR2 ANQGSEA. Losses at the gene ends were 3 bases for V and 1 base for J; bases not matched to a gene: 4. This CDR3 has 14 residues. In DNA, the CDR3 is TGCAGCGTTGATCAGACAGGGGTTAACTATGGCTACACCTTC. Translated, it gives CSVDQTGVNYGYTF.

The chain's CDR3 is CASSELGSDIDEQFF. The CDR3 nucleotides are TGTGCCAGCAGCGAACTAGGTTCTGATATCGATGAGCAGTTCTTC. The chain has TRBV9 and TRBJ2-1; D possibly corresponds to TRBD2 (5 bases). There are 15 residues in the CDR3. Trimming left V 3 bases short and J 8 bases short, with 18 bases between. Germline loops: CDR1 SGDLS, CDR2 YYNGEE.

This clonotype was found a few times. The CDR3 DNA sequence: TGCAGTGCTAGAACAGCAGGGGCGAACACCGGGGAGCTGTTTTTT. This codes for CSARTAGANTGELFF. V usage is TRBV20-1 and J usage is TRBJ2-2, with a weak D call TRBD1 (6 bases). Germline CDR1 reads DFQATT; CDR2 reads SNEGSKA (reference sequence). V lost 2 bases, J lost 0 bases, and 10 bases lay in between. The CDR3 is made up of 15 amino acids.

The gene calls are TRBV3-1 and TRBJ2-1; TRBD2 aligns across 11 bases. Germline assignment: CDR1 LGHDT and CDR2 YNNKEL (reference sequence). This CDR3 contains 15 residues. Trimming cost V 0 bases and J 9 bases; bases outside gene matches: 4. DNA of the CDR3: TGTGCCAGCAGCCAAGAACTAGCGGGAGTAGGTGAGCAGTTCTTC. Its translation: CASSQELAGVGEQFF.

This clonotype occurred a few times. The chain recombines TRBV30 with TRBJ2-3; possibly TRBD2 for D (6 bases). V was trimmed by 0 bases and J by 3 bases, leaving 16 bases between them. The CDR3 totals 16 residues. Germline CDR1 reads GTSNPN; CDR2 reads SVGIG (reference sequence). CDR3 in amino acids: CAWSVQTGGGTDTQYF. The DNA of the CDR3 is TGTGCCTGGAGTGTACAAACAGGAGGAGGGACAGATACGCAGTATTTT.

This clonotype was recorded at least ten times. The rearrangement links TRBV15 to TRBJ2-7; D possibly corresponds to TRBD2 (6 bases). Deletions cut 0 bases from V and 2 bases from J, with 14 bases between. CDR1 and CDR2 from the germline V gene are LNHNV and YYDKDF (reference sequence). The CDR3 is 16 residues long. The CDR3 reads CATSRERGGAAYEQYF. The CDR3 DNA follows: TGTGCCACCAGCAGAGAACGCGGCGGGGCGGCCTACGAGCAGTACTTC.

This clonotype appeared a few times. This chain connects TRBV20-1 to TRBJ2-7; D might be TRBD2 (5 bases). The V end was cut by 5 bases, the J end by 6 bases, with 14 bases between. CDR1 DFQATT and CDR2 SNEGSKA come from the germline V gene (reference sequence). The CDR3 loop spans 12 amino acids. The CDR3, as DNA: TGCAGTGCTGCCCGGGGAGTACTCGAGCAGTACTTC. Its protein is CSAARGVLEQYF.

This chain links TRBV20-1 with TRBJ2-1, with 12 bases aligning to TRBD2. The trim removed 1 base at V and 3 bases at J, leaving 7 bases unmatched. Per the germline V gene, CDR1 is DFQATT and CDR2 is SNEGSKA (reference sequence). The CDR3 has 17 residues. The CDR3 spells CSARGGGTSGYYNEQFF. CDR3 sequence (DNA): TGCAGTGCTAGAGGCGGAGGGACTAGCGGGTACTACAATGAGCAGTTCTTC.

This clonotype has more than one count but fewer than ten. The chain carries TRBV18 and TRBJ1-1; no clear D gene. V gave up 2 bases and J gave up 9 bases, with 13 bases separating them. The CDR3 runs to 13 residues. The germline V gene has CDR1 KGHSH and CDR2 LQKENI. The CDR3, as DNA: TGTGCCAGCTCACCATCGCAGGACTCTAAAGCTTTCTTT. It codes for CASSPSQDSKAFF.

In this sample, this clonotype turned up a few times. The chain employs TRBV13 and TRBJ1-1; no clear D. This CDR3 has 15 amino acids. V dropped 0 bases and J dropped 4 bases, with 12 bases sitting between them. CDR1 PRHDT and CDR2 FYEKMQ come from the germline V gene (reference sequence). In nucleotides, the CDR3 is TGTGCCAGCAGCTTAGGCTCTGGGGTTATCACTGAAGCTTTCTTT. It specifies CASSLGSGVITEAFF.

This clonotype was counted a few times. The V call is TRBV20-1, the J call TRBJ2-6; D perhaps matches TRBD1 (6 bases). Germline loops: CDR1 DFQATT, CDR2 SNEGSKA (reference sequence). V shed 7 bases and J shed 2 bases, with 12 bases lying between them. The CDR3 totals 14 residues. The CDR3: CSVLGGAGANVLTF. The CDR3 DNA follows: TGCAGTGTCCTAGGGGGAGCTGGGGCCAACGTCCTGACTTTC.

The rearrangement uses TRBV28 and TRBJ1-3; 7 nucleotides align to TRBD1. This CDR3 spans 16 amino acids. V dropped 3 bases and J dropped 0; count of bases not matched to a gene: 5. The germline CDR1 and CDR2 sequences are MDHEN and SYDVKM. The CDR3 nucleotides are TGTGCCAGCAGTTTGACAGGGATAAACTCTGGAAACACCATATATTTT. Protein sequence: CASSLTGINSGNTIYF.

At least ten counts were recorded for this clonotype. The V call is TRBV7-2, the J call TRBJ1-4; 7 bases align to TRBD1. The CDR3 totals 15 residues. CDR1 and CDR2 (germline): SGHTA, FQGNSA. The ends lost 4 bases at V and 5 bases at J; junction bases unmatched: 7. In DNA, the CDR3 is TGTGCCAGCAGCTCGCAGGGACAGACAAATGAAAAACTGTTTTTT. Translation gives CASSSQGQTNEKLFF.

This clonotype was observed a handful of times. This chain connects TRBV3-1 to TRBJ2-3, with 11 bases fitting TRBD2. Germline CDR1 reads LGHDT; CDR2 reads YNNKEL (reference sequence). The CDR3 consists of 17 residues. V shed 2 bases, J shed 3 bases, and the junction held 7 bases outside the gene matches. CDR3: CASSQTDGTSGTDTQYF. The CDR3 nucleotides read TGTGCCAGCAGCCAAACCGATGGGACTAGCGGAACAGATACGCAGTATTTT.

The chain is built from TRBV6-5 and TRBJ2-7; either TRBD1 or TRBD2 may fit D (5 bases each). The CDR3 is 16 residues long. V was pared by 4 bases and J by 1 base, with 17 bases between. Germline CDR1 and CDR2: MNHEY and SVGAGI. This CDR3 is CASSSGTGLHSYEQYF. CDR3 DNA: TGTGCCAGCAGTTCCGGGACGGGTCTCCATTCCTACGAGCAGTACTTC.

Remarks on this clonotype: A much larger clonotype is one base distant, so this may be a read error. V is TRBV20-1 and J is TRBJ2-1; TRBD2 matches 13 bases. CDR3 length: 17 amino acids. Germline V lookup: CDR1 DFQATT, CDR2 SNEGSKA (reference sequence). The CDR3 here is CCASRTSGSALYNEQFF. CDR3 bases: TGCTGTGCTAGTCGGACTAGCGGGAGTGCGTTATACAATGAGCAGTTCTTC.